These T cell receptor beta chains were read from a single sample in a study of beta chain features in type 1 diabetes. TCRdb's copy holds only in-frame clones and misses some; the assay was immunoSEQ multiplex PCR. Of about 620,000 clones in the sample, around a sixth were seen once. Sequenced material: naive CD4+ T cells from blood. The receptors were gathered from a man aged 18 to 30 in good health. Each CDR3 is given with its conserved first and last residue.

>TRBV7-2|TRBJ2-1
CASSPGLAPEQFF
>TRBV9|TRBJ2-7
CASSRRGGNEQYF
>TRBV4-1|TRBJ2-1
CASKQGSSRNEQFF
>TRBV7-2|TRBJ2-1
CASSSIVSTGLYNEQFF
>TRBV2|TRBJ1-4
CASSEAGVANEKLFF
>TRBV7-9|TRBJ2-5
CASSLETQYF
>TRBV9|TRBJ2-2
CASSPITGELFF
>TRBV5-1|TRBJ2-3
CASSLGDPPRTQYF
>TRBV4-1|TRBJ1-2
CASSQSRQGTYGYTF
>TRBV2|TRBJ1-4
CASRPGLRWEKLFF
>TRBV7-2|TRBJ2-5
CASSLVETQYF
>TRBV15|TRBJ1-3
CATSRGLSHVSGNTIYF
>TRBV28|TRBJ2-3
CASSPDTGRTDTQYF
>TRBV4-2|TRBJ2-1
CASSLGGTGGNEQFF
>TRBV7-9|TRBJ1-4
CASRRTGVQGKLFF
>TRBV28|TRBJ1-6
CASSLGDPPLHF
>TRBV9|TRBJ1-1
CASRDNMNTEAFF
>TRBV30|TRBJ2-4
CAWSVTSGGTIQYF
>TRBV4-3|TRBJ1-2
CASSRELSNYGYTF
>TRBV7-2|TRBJ1-3
CASSLGRERSLTIYF